This TCR beta chain was sequenced during a study of graft-versus-host responses after intestinal transplantation. Study-level background: Grafts that recipients had were multivisceral, liver-intestinal, or isolated intestinal transplants. Following induction with anti-thymocyte globulin, all recipients were given tacrolimus and steroids for approximately three years. Findings and limits, study-wide: Detection of GvH clones occurred in recipient marrow, and some had their first appearance in ileum or blood.

Germline V gene sequence: CDR1 LNHNV, CDR2 YYDKDF (reference sequence). The germline V and J ends were trimmed by 1 base and 0 bases, with 15 bases remaining between them. This CDR3 has 17 amino acids. The sample holds one count of this clone. Antigen specificity is unknown. The data were produced by immunoSEQ multiplex PCR, yet TCRdb's version contains in-frame clones alone and is incomplete. The table shows 110,000 to 150,000 clones, with about 90% occurring only once. The receptor comes from a human donor who received an intestinal transplant. The sample here was unstimulated CD4+ T cells sorted from spleen or lymph node cells, taken before intestinal transplant. The chain carries TRBV15 and TRBJ1-1, with D possibly matching TRBD1 (5 bases). CDR3 coding DNA: TGTGCCACCAGCAGAGGTGGAAGTGGACACTTGAACACTGAAGCTTTCTTT. Translating gives CATSRGGSGHLNTEAFF.